These T cell receptor beta chains were read from a single sample in a study of vaccination and CD4 T cells after COVID-19. TCRdb called the PCR reads again in MiXCR, with one record for every CDR3 protein. The data contain about 25,000 distinct CDR3 sequences, roughly 71% of them seen just once; the ten biggest clones take up about 17%. Antigen specificity for these receptors is unknown. The specimen comprised CD4+ T cells from blood, cultured in vitro, sampled after SARS-CoV-2 vaccination. All receptors come from a human donor who received a COVID-19 vaccine. The CDR3 runs from the conserved cysteine through the conserved F or W. D genes are given only for firm matches. Size is omitted from some rows. Given values are once, few, many or a class for expanded clones.

NA,TRBJ1-5,TRBV4-1,TRBD1,CASSQGTGGNQPQHF,TGCGCCAGCAGCCAGGGGACAGGGGGTAATCAGCCCCAGCATTTT
NA,TRBJ1-5,TRBV24-1,TRBD1,CATSDRDRELRQPQHF,TGTGCCACCAGTGACCGGGACAGGGAGCTCCGCCAGCCCCAGCATTTT
NA,TRBJ2-1,TRBV27,TRBD2,CASRLAGGPGEQFF,TGTGCCAGCAGGTTAGCGGGGGGGCCGGGTGAGCAGTTCTTC
NA,TRBJ2-2,TRBV4-1,NA,CASRERGRNTGELFF,TGCGCCAGCAGGGAACGGGGGAGGAACACCGGGGAGCTGTTTTTT
NA,TRBJ2-4,TRBV20-1,NA,CSATVAKNIQYF,TGCAGCGCGACAGTAGCCAAAAACATTCAGTACTTC
NA,TRBJ1-4,TRBV19,TRBD1,CASSLRDSQKKLFF,TGTGCCAGTAGTCTCCGGGACAGCCAGAAAAAACTGTTTTTT
NA,TRBJ1-6,TRBV7-9,NA,CASSYGNSPLHF,TGTGCCAGCAGCTACGGGAATTCACCCCTCCACTTT
NA,TRBJ2-7,TRBV11-3,NA,CASSLDRRGGYEQYF,TGTGCCAGCAGCTTAGATCGTAGAGGGGGCTACGAGCAGTACTTC
NA,TRBJ1-1,TRBV7-6,NA,CASSLGAENTEAFF,TGTGCCAGCAGCTTAGGTGCAGAGAACACTGAAGCTTTCTTT
once,TRBJ2-1,TRBV20-1,TRBD2,CSAHEGQERGNEQFF,TGCAGTGCGCATGAGGGTCAGGAGCGGGGTAATGAGCAGTTCTTC
NA,TRBJ1-2,TRBV6-1,TRBD1,CASSEVGRGTGYTF,TGTGCCAGCAGTGAAGTAGGCAGGGGGACAGGCTACACCTTC
NA,TRBJ1-3,TRBV30,NA,CAWSVDSSGNTIYF,TGTGCCTGGAGTGTAGACAGCTCTGGAAACACCATATATTTT
NA,TRBJ1-4,TRBV20-1,TRBD1,CSAGKTGQGGKLFF,TGCAGTGCTGGAAAAACGGGACAGGGTGGAAAACTGTTTTTT
NA,TRBJ2-7,TRBV6-5,NA,CASSYEGVHEQYF,TGTGCCAGCAGTTATGAAGGGGTACACGAGCAGTACTTC
once,TRBJ2-2,TRBV12-3/TRBV12-4,NA,CASSPMARRTGELFF,TGTGCCAGCAGTCCCATGGCCAGACGAACCGGGGAGCTGTTTTTT
NA,TRBJ1-5,TRBV20-1,NA,CSAVDRKGGNQPQHF,TGCAGTGCTGTCGACAGGAAAGGAGGCAATCAGCCCCAGCATTTT
few,TRBJ1-2,TRBV19,TRBD1,CASSIQGAPFGYTF,TGTGCCAGTAGTATTCAGGGGGCCCCTTTTGGCTACACCTTC
few,TRBJ1-1,TRBV20-1,NA,CSARRQAPSEAFF,TGCAGTGCTAGAAGACAGGCTCCAAGCGAAGCTTTCTTT
few,TRBJ1-2,TRBV25-1,NA,CASSDMGANYGYTF,TGTGCCAGCAGTGACATGGGGGCTAACTATGGCTACACCTTC
NA,TRBJ1-1,TRBV18,NA,CASSIKGGRTEAFF,TGTGCCAGCTCTATCAAAGGAGGTCGGACTGAAGCTTTCTTT
NA,TRBJ2-1,TRBV7-9,NA,CATGGHNEQFF,TGTGCCACTGGGGGGCACAATGAGCAGTTCTTC
NA,TRBJ1-5,TRBV10-3,NA,CAISEYSNQPQHF,TGTGCCATCAGTGAGTATAGCAATCAGCCCCAGCATTTT
NA,TRBJ1-2,TRBV6-1,NA,CASTQTAPGYTF,TGTGCCAGCACTCAAACGGCCCCCGGCTACACCTTC
NA,TRBJ1-2,TRBV5-5,TRBD1,CASSLGPQGAAYGYTF,TGTGCCAGCAGCTTAGGCCCACAGGGGGCAGCATATGGCTACACCTTC
NA,TRBJ1-5,TRBV6-2/TRBV6-3,TRBD1,CASSPGTDSNQPQHF,TGTGCCAGCAGCCCAGGGACAGATAGCAATCAGCCCCAGCATTTT